The 11 T cell receptor beta chains reported below all come from one sample, sequenced in a study of CD8 T cells in ankylosing spondylitis. TCRdb called the 5' RACE reads again in MiXCR, with one record for every CDR3 protein. Among some 130,000 distinct CDR3 sequences, more than 7% were seen once, and the ten largest hold 7.3%. The sequencing sample was made of synovial fluid, either unsorted or a sorted T cell fraction (not recorded which). All receptors come from a male donor with ankylosing spondylitis.

This clonotype was seen a handful of times. The V and J genes are TRBV24-1 and TRBJ2-2; D could derive from TRBD1 or TRBD2 (6 bases each). CDR1 and CDR2 (germline): KGHDR, SFDVKD. Trimming took off 4 bases at V and 5 bases at J, with 13 bases between the two ends. This CDR3 comprises 15 residues. The CDR3 region has the DNA TGTGCCACCAGTGACTTTCAGGGGAGGACCGGGGAGCTGTTTTTT. This sequence encodes CATSDFQGRTGELFF.

As concerns this clonotype: A read error is likely, as this CDR3 ends without the conserved phenylalanine or tryptophan. The CDR3 region is CASSPGQGRSETQYY. The CDR3 coding sequence is TGTGCCAGCAGCCCTGGACAGGGCAGATCAGAGACCCAGTACTAC. V gene TRBV7-2 combines with J gene TRBJ2-5; 8 bases fit TRBD1. V was pared by 5 bases and J by 4 bases, with 9 bases of the junction left unmatched. The CDR3 totals 15 residues. Per the germline V gene, CDR1 is SGHTA and CDR2 is FQGNSA.

This clonotype has a handful of counts. V is TRBV12-3 or TRBV12-4 and J is TRBJ1-1, with D maybe TRBD1 (6 bases). With 2 bases removed from V and 8 bases from J, the gap between germline ends came to 9 bases. CDR3 length equals 12 residues. The CDR3 spells CASSLITGEAFF. CDR3 nucleotides: TGTGCCAGCAGTTTAATCACAGGGGAAGCTTTCTTT.

This rearrangement joins TRBV28 to TRBJ2-3, with unresolved D. Trimming pared 1 base from V and 3 bases from J, leaving 11 bases between. Germline assignment: CDR1 MDHEN and CDR2 SYDVKM. The CDR3 length is 15 residues. Here the CDR3 reads CASSLSPSKTDTQYF. DNA for the CDR3: TGTGCCAGCAGTTTATCGCCTTCCAAAACAGATACGCAGTATTTT.

This clonotype was seen many times. This rearrangement joins TRBV6-4 to TRBJ2-1; 12 bases fit TRBD2. This CDR3 has 16 amino acids. V trimming: 7 bases; J trimming: 3 bases; junction bases outside the gene matches: 7. Germline V gives CDR1 MRHNA, CDR2 SNTAGT. The CDR3 DNA sequence: TGTGCCAGCATGCGACTAGCGGGAGAGTTCTACAATGAGCAGTTCTTC. Translation gives CASMRLAGEFYNEQFF.

This clonotype was seen a few times. V gene TRBV12-3 or TRBV12-4 combines with J gene TRBJ2-7; TRBD1 matches at 7 bases. The CDR3 is 14 amino acids. The V gene end was trimmed by 7 bases and the J gene end by 2 bases; junction bases not matched to a gene: 8. In DNA form, the CDR3 reads TGTGCCAGCAAGAGACAGGGTGGTCCCTACGAGCAGTACTTC. This translates into CASKRQGGPYEQYF.

This clonotype was observed at least ten times. V gene TRBV20-1 combines with J gene TRBJ1-2; tentatively, D is TRBD1 (5 bases). CDR3 length equals 14 residues. Germline lookup yields CDR1 DFQATT and CDR2 SNEGSKA (reference sequence). Trimming stripped 3 bases from V and 8 bases from J, with 19 bases between. CDR3 DNA sequence: TGCAGTGCTAGTGGTGGGGCTGAGGTGTGGGGCTACACCTTC. It encodes CSASGGAEVWGYTF.

This clonotype was observed at least ten times. The chain has TRBV6-2 or TRBV6-3 and TRBJ1-1, with TRBD1 identical over 8 bases. This CDR3 is 14 amino acids long. The J segment lost 5 bases and the V segment lost 7 bases, leaving 9 bases of the junction unmatched. CDR1 is MNHEY and CDR2 is SVGEGT in the germline V gene. The chain's CDR3 is CASKLRTGYTEAFF. The CDR3 DNA follows: TGTGCCAGCAAATTACGGACAGGGTATACTGAAGCTTTCTTT.

Many counts were recorded for this clonotype. Here the CDR3 DNA reads TGCGCCAGCAGCCCTCCCATCGGGACAGGGGTTAACATTCAGTACTTC. It specifies CASSPPIGTGVNIQYF. The chain couples TRBV5-1 to TRBJ2-4; 10 nucleotides agree with TRBD1. CDR1 SGHRS and CDR2 YFSETQ come from the germline V gene. J lost 7 bases, V lost 4 bases, and 11 bases had no gene match. This CDR3 has 16 residues. Supplemented by reference TRBV5-1 and TRBJ2-4, the full variable domain reads KAGVTQTPRYLIKTRGQQVTLSCSPISGHRSVSWYQQTPGQGLQFLFEYFSETQRNKGNFPGRFSGRQFSNSRSEMNVSTLELGDSALYLCASSPPIGTGVNIQYFGAGTRLSVL.

This chain links TRBV20-1 with TRBJ1-4; the match to TRBD1 covers 7 bases. The J segment lost 4 bases and the V segment lost 5 bases, leaving 4 bases of the junction unmatched. CDR1 DFQATT and CDR2 SNEGSKA come from the germline V gene (reference sequence). The CDR3 extends over 13 amino acids. CDR3 in amino acids: CSAQRDSNEKLFF. DNA for the CDR3: TGCAGTGCTCAGCGGGACAGTAATGAAAAACTGTTTTTT.

This clonotype was picked up a small number of times. The chain employs TRBV28 and TRBJ2-7; 8 bases align to TRBD2. There are 16 residues in the CDR3. The ends lost 5 bases at V and 6 bases at J; junction bases unmatched: 15. From germline, CDR1 is MDHEN and CDR2 SYDVKM. CDR3 coding DNA: TGTGCCAGCAGTCTATCTTATAGCGGGACCCGGCTCGAGCAGTACTTC. This codes for CASSLSYSGTRLEQYF.